The 20 T cell receptor beta chains below all came from one sample that was sequenced in a study of early T cells in non-severe SARS-CoV-2 infection. TCRdb recomputed calls from the 5' RACE reads with MiXCR, one row per CDR3 protein. The data contain about 87,000 distinct CDR3 sequences, 14% of them seen just once; the ten biggest clones take up about 6.1%. Sequencing was carried out using whole blood. These receptors originate from an adult who was a healthcare worker with PCR-confirmed SARS-CoV-2 infection or an uninfected control (not recorded which).

The chain is built from TRBV12-3 or TRBV12-4 and TRBJ2-2, with TRBD1 identical over 7 bases. With 5 bases clipped from V and 6 bases from J, the junction kept 6 bases outside the gene matches. The CDR3 runs 14 residues. The CDR3 reads CASSPTGVPGELFF. In DNA, the CDR3 is TGTGCCAGCAGTCCCACAGGGGTCCCCGGGGAGCTGTTTTTT.

There are a few counts of this clonotype. The J gene is TRBJ1-1, the V gene TRBV10-3; no reliable D call. The length of the CDR3 is 12 residues. Germline CDR1 and CDR2: ENHRY and SYGVKD. With 6 bases removed from V and 13 bases from J, the gap between germline ends came to 18 bases. This CDR3 is CAIREGTGGVFF. In DNA form, the CDR3 reads TGTGCCATCAGGGAGGGTACCGGTGGAGTTTTCTTT.

The chain recombines TRBV23-1 with TRBJ2-7; perhaps TRBD1 as D (5 bases). TRBV23-1 qualifies as an ORF whose function is uncertain. Between the trimmed V and J ends, which lost 11 bases and 2 bases, there was a span of 7 bases. This CDR3 region has 10 residues. The chain's CDR3 is CAHRPYEQYF. CDR3 bases: TGCGCCCACAGGCCCTACGAGCAGTACTTC.

This clonotype was seen repeatedly, ten times or more. The chain joins TRBV7-2 to TRBJ2-7, with TRBD2 identical over 9 bases. Germline CDR1 is SGHTA and CDR2 is FQGNSA. The ends lost 5 bases at V and 7 bases at J; junction bases unmatched: 15. The CDR3 length is 16 residues. CDR3 bases: TGTGCCAGCAGCCTTCATAGCGGGGGCACCTCGGGGGAGCAGTACTTC. Translating gives CASSLHSGGTSGEQYF. The full variable domain, in which reference TRBV7-2 and TRBJ2-7 provide the parts outside the CDR3, is GAGVSQSPSNKVTEKGKDVELRCDPISGHTALYWYRQSLGQGLEFLIYFQGNSAPDKSGLPSDRFSAERTGGSVSTLTIQRTQQEDSAVYLCASSLHSGGTSGEQYFGPGTRLTVT.

This clonotype appeared many times. The chain has TRBV4-1 and TRBJ2-3, with D maybe TRBD1 (5 bases). The ends were cut back, 6 bases at V and 6 bases at J, with 19 bases in the middle. The CDR3 runs 15 residues. Germline lookup yields CDR1 MGHRA and CDR2 YSYEKL. CDR3 protein: CASRPTYSSGDTQYF. The CDR3 DNA reads TGCGCCAGCAGACCCACCTACTCCTCAGGGGATACGCAGTATTTT.

This clonotype was seen just once. This may come from a read error, since a much larger clone is one base off. V gene TRBV29-1 combines with J gene TRBJ1-2; D is uncertain. CDR1 SQVTM and CDR2 ANQGSEA come from the germline V gene. V lost 7 bases to trimming and J lost 7 bases, with 16 bases between them. This CDR3 region has 12 residues. CDR3 bases: TGCAGCGCCAATCTTGTAGACTGTGGCTACACCTTC. It codes for CSANLVDCGYTF.

The J gene is TRBJ2-3, the V gene TRBV29-1; D is possibly TRBD2 (6 bases). V was trimmed by 4 bases and J by 7 bases, leaving 21 bases between them. Germline V CDR1 and CDR2: SQVTM, ANQGSEA. The CDR3 contains 15 residues. The CDR3 nucleotides read TGCAGCGTTGCAGGCGGGGAGGTATCGGTAAATACGCAGTATTTT. It codes for CSVAGGEVSVNTQYF.

This clonotype appeared many times. The chain couples TRBV7-9 to TRBJ2-7, with D possibly called TRBD1 or TRBD2 (5 bases each). Germline CDR1 SEHNR, CDR2 FQNEAQ (reference sequence). V lost 5 bases and J 4 bases, leaving 12 bases between the germline ends. The length of the CDR3 is 13 residues. As DNA, the CDR3 is TGTGCCAGCAGCCCCGGGACGGTATACGAGCAGTACTTC. Its translation is CASSPGTVYEQYF.

In its sample, this clonotype was seen a few times. The chain carries TRBV11-2 and TRBJ2-1; TRBD2 matches 10 bases. There are 15 residues in the CDR3. Germline V gene sequence: CDR1 SGHAT, CDR2 FQNNGV. V trimming: 5 bases; J trimming: 5 bases; junction bases outside the gene matches: 6. The CDR3: CASSQGTSGNNEQFF. CDR3 DNA sequence: TGTGCCAGCAGCCAGGGTACTAGCGGGAACAATGAGCAGTTCTTC.

V is TRBV7-2 and J is TRBJ1-5; D is unresolved. This CDR3 is built from 14 residues. Trimming pared 5 bases from V and 6 bases from J, leaving 14 bases between. The germline V gene has CDR1 SGHTA and CDR2 FQGNSA. The CDR3 DNA reads as TGTGCCAGCAGCCTCATTGCGGGCCCTCAGCCCCAGCATTTT. This gives the protein CASSLIAGPQPQHF.

This clonotype has only a few counts. The chain joins TRBV4-3 to TRBJ1-2; a weak D match, TRBD1 (6 bases). V was clipped by 0 bases and J by 5 bases, with 10 bases between them. Germline-derived CDR1 and CDR2 are LGHNA and YSLEER. This CDR3 contains 14 residues. CDR3 in amino acids: CASSQDRQAYGYTF. The CDR3 DNA reads as TGCGCCAGCAGCCAAGACCGACAGGCTTATGGCTACACCTTC.

This clonotype showed up just a few times. The CDR3 sequence: CASSGRFYTDTQYF. The CDR3 nucleotides are TGTGCCAGCTCGGGACGGTTCTACACAGATACGCAGTATTTT. The chain links TRBV3-1 to TRBJ2-3; either TRBD1 or TRBD2 may fit D (5 bases each). Trimming removed 8 bases at V and 2 bases at J, with 14 bases between. CDR1 and CDR2 (germline): LGHDT, YNNKEL (reference sequence). CDR3 size: 14 residues.

This chain links TRBV28 with TRBJ1-1; tentatively, D is TRBD1 (5 bases). V lost 3 bases, J lost 0 bases, and 11 bases lay in between. Germline CDR1 is MDHEN and CDR2 is SYDVKM. The CDR3 is made up of 15 amino acids. CDR3 sequence (DNA): TGTGCCAGCAGTTTGATCGGGGCCCTGAACACTGAAGCTTTCTTT. Translated: CASSLIGALNTEAFF.

The V and J genes are TRBV7-8 and TRBJ1-6; maybe TRBD1 (6 bases). V was cut by 1 base and J by 8 bases, with 12 bases left in between. CDR3 size: 15 residues. CDR1 SGHVS and CDR2 FQNEAQ come from the germline V gene. DNA for the CDR3: TGTGCCAGCAGCTTAGAGGACAGATCACATTCACCCCTCCACTTT. As protein: CASSLEDRSHSPLHF.

This chain joins TRBV30 and TRBJ2-1; no clear D gene. The V gene's germline CDR1 is GTSNPN and CDR2 SVGIG (reference sequence). V was cut by 2 bases and J by 5 bases, with 7 bases left in between. This CDR3 region has 12 residues. The CDR3 region has the DNA TGTGCCTGGAGTATTTTGAACAATGAGCAGTTCTTC. This sequence encodes CAWSILNNEQFF.

This chain connects TRBV10-2 to TRBJ1-1; tentative D call: TRBD1 (6 bases). CDR3 length equals 14 residues. The germline CDR1 and CDR2 sequences are WSHSY and SAAADI. V lost 0 bases and J lost 6, with 11 bases in between. In DNA, the CDR3 is TGCGCCAGCAGTGAGTCGGGGGCGAGGTCTGAAGCTTTCTTT. Its protein product is CASSESGARSEAFF.

CDR3 bases: TGTGCCAGCAAAGGGGGACGGGACACACTGAACACTGAAGCTTTCTTT. Amino acid sequence: CASKGGRDTLNTEAFF. This chain joins TRBV6-5 and TRBJ1-1; D perhaps matches TRBD1 (6 bases). Germline loops: CDR1 MNHEY, CDR2 SVGAGI. The CDR3 totals 16 residues. Trimming removed 7 bases from V and 0 bases from J, with 18 bases in between.

CDR3 in DNA: TGTGCCAGCAGTTTAAGCAGGGGGCCTGGAAACACCATATATTTT. Translating it yields CASSLSRGPGNTIYF. The chain uses TRBV27 and TRBJ1-3; 8 bases are shared with TRBD1. J lost 2 bases, V lost 2 bases, and 2 bases had no gene match. The germline V gene has CDR1 MNHEY and CDR2 SMNVEV (reference sequence). The CDR3 contains 15 residues.

This chain joins TRBV6-5 and TRBJ2-7, with a possible D match to TRBD2 (5 bases). The CDR3 length is 15 residues. Trimming took off 5 bases at V and 5 bases at J, with 19 bases between the two ends. The V gene's germline CDR1 is MNHEY and CDR2 SVGAGI. As DNA, the CDR3 is TGTGCCAGCAGTGCCCTCCGGAGTAGCGTGGACGAGCAGTACTTC. It yields the protein CASSALRSSVDEQYF.

The sample holds many counts of this clonotype. This chain connects TRBV6-2 or TRBV6-3 to TRBJ2-3, with D perhaps matching TRBD1 (6 bases). Trimming shortened V by 2 bases and J by 2 bases, and 14 bases separated the two germline ends. Germline-derived CDR1 and CDR2 are MNHEY and SVGEGT. This CDR3 is built from 16 residues. The CDR3 sequence: CASSYLQGPATDTQYF. The CDR3, as DNA: TGTGCCAGCAGTTACCTTCAGGGGCCTGCCACAGATACGCAGTATTTT.